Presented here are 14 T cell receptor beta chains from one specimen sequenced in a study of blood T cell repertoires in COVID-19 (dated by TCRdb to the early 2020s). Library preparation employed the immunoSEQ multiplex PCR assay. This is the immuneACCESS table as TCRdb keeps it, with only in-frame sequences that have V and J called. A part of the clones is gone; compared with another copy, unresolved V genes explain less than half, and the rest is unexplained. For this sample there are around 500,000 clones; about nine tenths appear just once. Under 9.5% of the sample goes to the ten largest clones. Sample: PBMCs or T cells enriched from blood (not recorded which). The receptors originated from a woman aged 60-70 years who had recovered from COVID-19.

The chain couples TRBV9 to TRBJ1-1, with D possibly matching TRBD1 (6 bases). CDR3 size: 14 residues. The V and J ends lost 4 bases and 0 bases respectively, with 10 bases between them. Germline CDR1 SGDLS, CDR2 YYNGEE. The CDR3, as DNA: TGTGCCAGCAGCTCCGGGACACTGAACACTGAAGCTTTCTTT. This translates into CASSSGTLNTEAFF.

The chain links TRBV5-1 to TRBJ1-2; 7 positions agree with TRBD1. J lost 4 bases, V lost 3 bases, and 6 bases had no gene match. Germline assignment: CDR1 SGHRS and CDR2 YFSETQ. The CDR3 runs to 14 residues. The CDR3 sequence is CASSYQGGLYGYTF. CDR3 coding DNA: TGCGCCAGCAGCTACCAAGGGGGCCTCTATGGCTACACCTTC.

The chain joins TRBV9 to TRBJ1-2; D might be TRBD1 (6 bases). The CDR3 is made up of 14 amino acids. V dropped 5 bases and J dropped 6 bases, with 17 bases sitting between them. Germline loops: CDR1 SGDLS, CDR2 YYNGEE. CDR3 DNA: TGTGCCAGCAGTTTACCAGGGGCAGGGGATGGCTACACCTTC. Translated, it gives CASSLPGAGDGYTF.

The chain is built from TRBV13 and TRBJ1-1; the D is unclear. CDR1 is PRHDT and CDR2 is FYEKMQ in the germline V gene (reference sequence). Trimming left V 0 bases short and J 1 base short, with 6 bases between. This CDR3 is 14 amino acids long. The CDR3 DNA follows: TGTGCCAGCAGCTTAGGCCGGTGGAACACTGAAGCTTTCTTT. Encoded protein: CASSLGRWNTEAFF.

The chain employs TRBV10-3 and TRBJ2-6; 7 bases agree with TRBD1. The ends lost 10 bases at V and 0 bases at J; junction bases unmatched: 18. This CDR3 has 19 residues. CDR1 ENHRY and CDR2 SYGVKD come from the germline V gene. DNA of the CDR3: TGTGCCACCCACCCGACATCGACAGGGTACCTCTCTGGGGCCAACGTCCTGACTTTC. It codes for CATHPTSTGYLSGANVLTF.

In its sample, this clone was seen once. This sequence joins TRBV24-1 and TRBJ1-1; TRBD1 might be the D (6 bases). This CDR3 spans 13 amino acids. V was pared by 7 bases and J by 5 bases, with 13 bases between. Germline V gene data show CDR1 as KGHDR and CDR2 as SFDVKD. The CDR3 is CATRKQGGTEAFF. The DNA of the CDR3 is TGTGCCACCAGGAAACAGGGTGGAACTGAAGCTTTCTTT.

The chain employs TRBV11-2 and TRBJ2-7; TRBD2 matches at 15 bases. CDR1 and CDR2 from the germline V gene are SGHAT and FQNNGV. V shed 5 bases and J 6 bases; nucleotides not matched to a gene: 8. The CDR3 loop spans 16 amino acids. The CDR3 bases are TGTGCCAGCAGCCTAAGGACTAGCGGGGGGGCTATCGAGCAGTACGTC. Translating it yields CASSLRTSGGAIEQYV.

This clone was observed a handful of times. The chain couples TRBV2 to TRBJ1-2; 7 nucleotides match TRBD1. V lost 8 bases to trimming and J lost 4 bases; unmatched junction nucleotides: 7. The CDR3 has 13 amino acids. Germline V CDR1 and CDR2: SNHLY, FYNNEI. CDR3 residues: CASLPGQSYGYTF. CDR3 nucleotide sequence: TGTGCCAGCCTTCCGGGACAGTCCTATGGCTACACCTTC.

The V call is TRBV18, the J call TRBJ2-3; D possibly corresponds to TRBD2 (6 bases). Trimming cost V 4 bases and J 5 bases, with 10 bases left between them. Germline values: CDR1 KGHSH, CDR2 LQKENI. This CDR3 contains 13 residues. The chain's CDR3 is CASSLLAGDTQYF. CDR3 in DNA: TGTGCCAGCTCACTACTAGCAGGAGATACGCAGTATTTT.

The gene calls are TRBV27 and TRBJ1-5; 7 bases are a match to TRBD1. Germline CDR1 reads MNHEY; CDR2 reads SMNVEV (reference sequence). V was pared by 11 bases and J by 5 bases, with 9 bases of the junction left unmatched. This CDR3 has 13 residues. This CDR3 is CAVKGAFDQPQHF. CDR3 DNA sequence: TGTGCCGTGAAGGGGGCGTTCGATCAGCCCCAGCATTTT.

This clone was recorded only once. Written as DNA, the CDR3 is TGTGCCAGCTCACAGGGACAGGTCACCGGGGAGCTGTTTTTT. This gives the protein CASSQGQVTGELFF. V usage is TRBV18 and J usage is TRBJ2-2; 8 bases match TRBD1. CDR3 length equals 14 residues. Germline values: CDR1 KGHSH, CDR2 LQKENI. Trimming removed 4 bases from V and 4 bases from J; junction bases left unmatched: 2.

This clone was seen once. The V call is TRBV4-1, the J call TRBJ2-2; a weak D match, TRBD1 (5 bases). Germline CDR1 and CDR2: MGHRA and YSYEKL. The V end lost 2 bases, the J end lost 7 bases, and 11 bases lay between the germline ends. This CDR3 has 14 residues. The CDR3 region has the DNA TGCGCCAGCAGCCAACAGGGTCGGGTCGGGGAGCTGTTTTTT. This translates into CASSQQGRVGELFF.

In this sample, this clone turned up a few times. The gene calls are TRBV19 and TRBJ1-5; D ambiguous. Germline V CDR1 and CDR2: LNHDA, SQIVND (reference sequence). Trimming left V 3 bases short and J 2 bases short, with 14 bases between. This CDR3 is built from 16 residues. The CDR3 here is CASSISGRPGNQPQHF. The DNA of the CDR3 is TGTGCCAGTAGTATCTCCGGGAGGCCAGGCAATCAGCCCCAGCATTTT.

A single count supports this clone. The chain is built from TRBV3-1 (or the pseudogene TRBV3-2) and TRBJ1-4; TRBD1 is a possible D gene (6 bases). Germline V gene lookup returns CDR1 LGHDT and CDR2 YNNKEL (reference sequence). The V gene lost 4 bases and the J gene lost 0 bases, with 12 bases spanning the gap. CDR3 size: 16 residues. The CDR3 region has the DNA TGTGCCAGCAGCCTTTGGGACAAAACAACTAATGAAAAACTGTTTTTT. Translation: CASSLWDKTTNEKLFF.